One sample yielded the 10 T cell receptor beta chains listed below, sequenced in a study of cytomegalovirus exposure and HLA in healthy donors. The PCR contained 60 Vbeta and 13 Jbeta primers. The table came from immunoSEQ multiplex PCR; TCRdb's copy has only in-frame clones and leaves some out. This table has 110,000 or so clones, around four fifths appearing once. The sample was PBMCs. These receptors all come from a middle-aged woman in good health and CMV-seropositive.

This clone was seen only a few times. This chain uses TRBV5-1 with TRBJ1-3; 10 bases are a match to TRBD1. CDR1 and CDR2 (germline): SGHRS, YFSETQ. The CDR3 runs 16 residues. The V gene end was trimmed by 2 bases and the J gene end by 4 bases; junction bases not matched to a gene: 6. The CDR3 loop is CASSFTGTGVGNTIYF. For the CDR3, the DNA is TGCGCCAGCAGCTTCACCGGGACAGGGGTGGGAAACACCATATATTTT.

Only a few counts were recorded for this clone. The chain carries TRBV7-9 and TRBJ2-3; 8 bases map to TRBD2. The CDR3 covers 15 residues. V trimming: 4 bases; J trimming: 2 bases; junction bases outside the gene matches: 5. CDR1 and CDR2 (germline): SEHNR, FQNEAQ (reference sequence). The CDR3: CASSYPAGDTDTQYF. The CDR3 coding sequence is TGTGCCAGCAGCTACCCAGCGGGGGACACAGATACGCAGTATTTT.

V gene TRBV7-8 combines with J gene TRBJ2-3; D not certain. V lost 5 bases and J 5 bases, leaving 11 bases between the germline ends. The germline V gene has CDR1 SGHVS and CDR2 FQNEAQ. This CDR3 is 13 amino acids long. DNA of the CDR3: TGTGCCAGCAGCCCCATCTACCGAGATACGCAGTATTTT. Translation: CASSPIYRDTQYF. The whole variable domain, filled in from reference TRBV7-8 and TRBJ2-3, reads GAGVSQSPRYKVAKRGQDVALRCDPISGHVSLFWYQQALGQGPEFLTYFQNEAQLDKSGLPSDRFFAERPEGSVSTLKIQRTQQEDSAVYLCASSPIYRDTQYFGPGTRLTVL.

The rearrangement uses TRBV27 and TRBJ1-1; no reliable D call. With 1 base removed from V and 3 bases from J, the gap between germline ends came to 12 bases. Germline lookup yields CDR1 MNHEY and CDR2 SMNVEV (reference sequence). The CDR3 spans 15 residues. The CDR3 bases are TGTGCCAGCAGTTTATTGTCAGGCCCCTACACTGAAGCTTTCTTT. Amino acid sequence: CASSLLSGPYTEAFF.

A remark on this clone: The sample holds other DNA sequences that translate to the same CDR3. This chain uses TRBV15 with TRBJ2-5, with D possibly TRBD2 on 5 matching bases. CDR1 and CDR2 from the germline V gene are LNHNV and YYDKDF (reference sequence). Deletions cut 1 base from V and 4 bases from J, with 7 bases between. This CDR3 region has 13 residues. CDR3 amino acids: CATSRGGGETQYF. The CDR3 nucleotides are TGTGCCACCAGCAGAGGTGGAGGAGAGACCCAGTACTTC.

This sequence joins TRBV27 and TRBJ1-5, with D possibly being TRBD1 (5 bases). This CDR3 spans 15 amino acids. Per the germline V gene, CDR1 is MNHEY and CDR2 is SMNVEV (reference sequence). The V end was cut by 8 bases, the J end by 4 bases, with 18 bases between. The CDR3, as DNA: TGTGCCAGCGGTGGGGGGGTCTTAGGGAATCAGCCCCAGCATTTT. Amino acid sequence: CASGGGVLGNQPQHF.

The V and J genes are TRBV2 and TRBJ2-3; D is ambiguous. In germline, CDR1 is SNHLY, CDR2 FYNNEI. Trimming cost V 0 bases and J 2 bases, with 9 bases left between them. CDR3 length: 15 amino acids. Here the CDR3 DNA reads TGTGCCAGCAGTGAAGCCCCCTATAACACAGATACGCAGTATTTT. Translation: CASSEAPYNTDTQYF.

V usage is TRBV9 and J usage is TRBJ1-1; TRBD1 matches 7 bases. Germline values: CDR1 SGDLS, CDR2 YYNGEE. V lost 4 bases and J lost 3; bases outside the gene matches: 6. The CDR3 totals 14 residues. CDR3 DNA: TGTGCCAGCAGCCCGACAGGGTCTCACACTGAAGCTTTCTTT. Its protein is CASSPTGSHTEAFF. The full variable domain, completed using reference TRBV9 and TRBJ1-1, is DSGVTQTPKHLITATGQRVTLRCSPRSGDLSVYWYQQSLDQGLQFLIQYYNGEERAKGNILERFSAQQFPDLHSELNLSSLELGDSALYFCASSPTGSHTEAFFGQGTRLTVV.

The chain uses TRBV7-2 and TRBJ1-2; D unclear. This CDR3 spans 13 amino acids. The germline gives CDR1 SGHTA, CDR2 FQGNSA. The V and J ends lost 9 bases and 5 bases respectively, with 16 bases between them. CDR3 amino acids: CASEEGLGYGYTF. CDR3 DNA: TGTGCCAGTGAGGAGGGTTTAGGGTATGGCTACACCTTC. The complete variable domain, with remaining parts taken from reference TRBV7-2 and TRBJ1-2, reads GAGVSQSPSNKVTEKGKDVELRCDPISGHTALYWYRQSLGQGLEFLIYFQGNSAPDKSGLPSDRFSAERTGGSVSTLTIQRTQQEDSAVYLCASEEGLGYGYTFGSGTRLTVV.

DNA of the CDR3: TGTGCCAGCAGTTCCACAGGGGTTTTCTCCTACGAGCAGTACTTC. Translating gives CASSSTGVFSYEQYF. The rearrangement uses TRBV9 and TRBJ2-7, with 7 bases identical to TRBD1. Germline V lookup: CDR1 SGDLS, CDR2 YYNGEE. The trim removed 5 bases at V and 0 bases at J, leaving 8 bases unmatched. This CDR3 spans 15 amino acids.